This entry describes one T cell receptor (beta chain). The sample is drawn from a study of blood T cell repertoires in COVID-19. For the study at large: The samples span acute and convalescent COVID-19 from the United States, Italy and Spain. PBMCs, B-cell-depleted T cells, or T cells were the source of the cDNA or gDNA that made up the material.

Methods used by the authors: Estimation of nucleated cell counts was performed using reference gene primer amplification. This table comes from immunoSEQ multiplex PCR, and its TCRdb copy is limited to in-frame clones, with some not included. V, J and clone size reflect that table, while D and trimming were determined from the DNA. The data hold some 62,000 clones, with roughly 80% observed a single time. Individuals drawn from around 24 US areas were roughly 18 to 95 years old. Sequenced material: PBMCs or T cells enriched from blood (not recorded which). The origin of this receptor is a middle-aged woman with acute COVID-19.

The CDR3 sequence is CASRSGGADTQYF. CDR3 nucleotides: TGTGCCAGCCGGAGCGGGGGGGCGGATACGCAGTATTTT. This sequence joins TRBV6-5 and TRBJ2-3, with 10 bases that match TRBD2. The CDR3 runs 13 residues. Trimming at V came to 8 bases and at J to 6 bases, leaving 5 bases not matched to a gene. CDR1 MNHEY and CDR2 SVGAGI come from the germline V gene.